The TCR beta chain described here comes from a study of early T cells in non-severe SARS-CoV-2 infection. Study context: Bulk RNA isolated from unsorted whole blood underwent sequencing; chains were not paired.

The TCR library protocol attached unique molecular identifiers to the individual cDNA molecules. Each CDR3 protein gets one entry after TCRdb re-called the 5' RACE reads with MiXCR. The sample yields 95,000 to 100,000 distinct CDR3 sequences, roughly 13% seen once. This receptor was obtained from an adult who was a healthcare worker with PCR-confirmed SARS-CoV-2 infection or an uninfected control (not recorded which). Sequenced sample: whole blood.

CDR3 in DNA: TGTGCCAGCAGTTCCCGTCAGCCCCAGCATTTT. Encoded protein: CASSSRQPQHF. This chain connects TRBV27 to TRBJ1-5; D not resolved. Looked up from germline, CDR1 is MNHEY and CDR2 is SMNVEV (reference sequence). This CDR3 region has 11 residues. The V and J ends lost 4 bases and 6 bases respectively, with 4 bases between them.